These 20 T cell receptor beta chains were all obtained from the same sample, sequenced in a study of spatial heterogeneity in lung cancer. This sample's time point: blood at routine non-recurrence follow-up after resection. From tumor, nontumor lung or frozen PBMC, whole RNA was taken unsorted for sequencing. Using its own MiXCR run on the 5' RACE reads, TCRdb lists one record per CDR3 protein. The sample yields around 110,000 distinct CDR3 sequences, 9.5% to 15% seen once. The sequencing used PBMCs, collected at follow-up. The receptors were sampled from a male donor with early-stage non-small cell lung cancer.

This rearrangement joins TRBV6-2 or TRBV6-3 to TRBJ2-7; no definite D call. Germline-derived CDR1 and CDR2 are MNHEY and SVGEGT. V lost 6 bases, J lost 2 bases, and 17 bases lay in between. This CDR3 has 15 amino acids. The CDR3 bases are TGTGCCAGCAGGATACAAGCTAACCCTCCCTACGAGCAGTACTTC. This gives the protein CASRIQANPPYEQYF.

The J gene is TRBJ2-2, the V gene TRBV14, with D hard to call. Germline assignment: CDR1 SGHDN and CDR2 FVKESK. The CDR3 runs to 15 residues. Trimming pared 3 bases from V and 1 base from J, leaving 9 bases between. The CDR3 nucleotides read TGTGCCAGCAGCCAGGTTCCGGGGAACACCGGGGAGCTGTTTTTT. Its protein is CASSQVPGNTGELFF.

This clonotype was found many times. The rearrangement links TRBV27 to TRBJ2-7; unclear D gene. V was cut by 6 bases and J by 0 bases, with 12 bases left in between. From germline, CDR1 is MNHEY and CDR2 SMNVEV (reference sequence). CDR3 length: 14 residues. CDR3 nucleotide sequence: TGTGCCAGCAGCCCACGTTATAGCTCCTACGAGCAGTACTTC. Its translation is CASSPRYSSYEQYF.

The chain employs TRBV2 and TRBJ2-1; the D is unclear. CDR3 length equals 13 residues. Germline V gives CDR1 SNHLY, CDR2 FYNNEI. V lost 4 bases and J lost 2, with 6 bases in between. CDR3 in amino acids: CASSGSPYNEQFF. CDR3 DNA: TGTGCCAGCAGTGGTTCCCCCTACAATGAGCAGTTCTTC.

This clonotype was seen more than once but under ten times. The chain links TRBV6-6 to TRBJ1-3; D unresolved. In germline, CDR1 is MNHNY, CDR2 SVGAGI (reference sequence). The CDR3 loop spans 16 amino acids. V was shortened by 6 bases and J by 0 bases, with 15 bases between the two germline ends. CDR3 region: CASSPRRANSGNTIYF. The CDR3 region has the DNA TGTGCCAGCAGCCCGAGGCGCGCCAACTCTGGAAACACCATATATTTT.

This clonotype appeared many times. The V gene is TRBV20-1, the J gene TRBJ1-5; D gene uncertain. CDR1 is DFQATT and CDR2 is SNEGSKA in the germline V gene (reference sequence). This CDR3 has 14 residues. Trimming shortened V by 2 bases and J by 4 bases, and 12 bases separated the two germline ends. In DNA, the CDR3 is TGCAGTGCTAGACCCATGTATAGGAATCAGCCCCAGCATTTT. It codes for CSARPMYRNQPQHF.

This clonotype was counted at least ten times. This chain links TRBV7-2 with TRBJ1-4; D is perhaps TRBD1 (5 bases). The ends were cut back, 1 base at V and 7 bases at J, with 7 bases in the middle. This CDR3 is built from 13 residues. Germline CDR1 and CDR2: SGHTA and FQGNSA. CDR3 protein: CASSLGTSEKLFF. DNA of the CDR3: TGTGCCAGCAGCTTAGGGACAAGTGAAAAACTGTTTTTT.

The chain recombines TRBV4-3 with TRBJ1-5; D is uncertain. The CDR3 is made up of 13 amino acids. Germline V gene data show CDR1 as LGHNA and CDR2 as YSLEER. With 0 bases removed from V and 1 base from J, the gap between germline ends came to 1 base. Here the CDR3 DNA reads TGCGCCAGCAGCCAAGACAGCAATCAGCCCCAGCATTTT. It is translated as CASSQDSNQPQHF.

In this sample, this clonotype turned up a few times. The V gene is TRBV29-1, the J gene TRBJ2-3; the D gene is possibly TRBD2 (6 bases). The CDR3 sequence is 13 residues long. Trimming stripped 2 bases from V and 5 bases from J, with 11 bases between. From germline, CDR1 is SQVTM and CDR2 ANQGSEA. CDR3 bases: TGCAGCGTTGAATGGAGGGAGCGAGATACGCAGTATTTT. Translating gives CSVEWRERDTQYF.

This clonotype was counted ten times or more. The V call is TRBV2, the J call TRBJ2-1; possible D gene TRBD2, 7 bases. The germline V gene encodes CDR1 SNHLY and CDR2 FYNNEI. V lost 8 bases and J 2 bases, leaving 10 bases between the germline ends. The CDR3 has 13 residues. DNA of the CDR3: TGTGCCAGCGCGGGGGCCCCCTACAATGAGCAGTTCTTC. Translation gives CASAGAPYNEQFF.

This clonotype appeared a few times. This chain connects TRBV14 to TRBJ1-6; possibly TRBD1 for D (5 bases). CDR1 and CDR2 from the germline V gene are SGHDN and FVKESK. The CDR3 covers 14 residues. V gave up 1 base and J gave up 6 bases, with 7 bases separating them. The CDR3 DNA sequence: TGTGCCAGCAGCCAAGCAGGGCCTAATTCACCCCTCCACTTT. Protein product: CASSQAGPNSPLHF.

This clonotype was recorded many times. The rearrangement links TRBV6-2 or TRBV6-3 to TRBJ2-3; D is unclear. Trimming pared 6 bases from V and 6 bases from J, leaving 10 bases between. Looked up from germline, CDR1 is MNHEY and CDR2 is SVGEGT. The CDR3 has 12 amino acids. The CDR3 DNA is TGTGCCAGCAGCCCCACTGAGGATACGCAGTATTTT. Residues: CASSPTEDTQYF.

V usage is TRBV7-2 and J usage is TRBJ1-1; the D is unclear. Deletions cut 3 bases from V and 1 base from J, with 6 bases between. The CDR3 length is 13 residues. Germline V lookup: CDR1 SGHTA, CDR2 FQGNSA. The CDR3: CASSFSRNTEAFF. The CDR3 nucleotides read TGTGCCAGCAGCTTTTCGCGGAACACTGAAGCTTTCTTT.

The sample holds a few counts of this clonotype. The genes are TRBV10-3 and TRBJ2-3; the match to TRBD1 covers 7 bases. There are 13 residues in the CDR3. Looked up from germline, CDR1 is ENHRY and CDR2 is SYGVKD. The ends lost 10 bases at V and 2 bases at J; junction bases unmatched: 6. Here the CDR3 DNA reads TGTGCCACCCAGACAGGGCTCACAGATACGCAGTATTTT. Its translation: CATQTGLTDTQYF.

In its sample, this clonotype was seen many times. The chain recombines TRBV5-4 with TRBJ2-2; TRBD2 matches at 12 bases. V shed 1 base and J 6 bases; nucleotides not matched to a gene: 1. CDR3 size: 15 residues. Germline V gene data show CDR1 as SGHNT and CDR2 as YYREEE (reference sequence). CDR3 bases: TGTGCCAGCAGCTTGACTAGCGGGGGGTCCGGGGAGCTGTTTTTT. Its protein is CASSLTSGGSGELFF.

This clonotype was observed a few times. The J gene is TRBJ1-2, the V gene TRBV12-3 or TRBV12-4; 11 bases align to TRBD1. The junction had 8 bases not matched to a gene; V was cut back by 2 bases and J by 6 bases. This CDR3 is 16 amino acids long. CDR3 region: CASSLRRTGGEDGYTF. The DNA for the CDR3 is TGTGCCAGCAGTTTACGGAGGACAGGGGGCGAGGATGGCTACACCTTC.

The chain couples TRBV6-1 to TRBJ2-7; D may correspond to TRBD1 or TRBD2 (5 bases each). The CDR3 sequence is 14 residues long. Germline values: CDR1 MNHNS, CDR2 SASEGT. The ends were cut back, 8 bases at V and 0 bases at J, with 14 bases in the middle. The CDR3 loop is CASRGRAFSYEQYF. The CDR3 region has the DNA TGTGCCAGCCGGGGACGGGCTTTCTCCTACGAGCAGTACTTC.

This clonotype has a count of ten or more. V and J are TRBV7-2 and TRBJ1-5; 9 bases match TRBD1. CDR3 length: 17 amino acids. The germline gives CDR1 SGHTA, CDR2 FQGNSA. Trimming took 1 base from V and 4 from J; bases not matched to a gene: 8. This CDR3 reads CASSLVGTGRQNQPQHF. CDR3 nucleotide sequence: TGTGCCAGCAGCTTAGTGGGGACAGGGCGGCAAAATCAGCCCCAGCATTTT. The complete variable domain, with remaining parts taken from reference TRBV7-2 and TRBJ1-5, reads GAGVSQSPSNKVTEKGKDVELRCDPISGHTALYWYRQSLGQGLEFLIYFQGNSAPDKSGLPSDRFSAERTGGSVSTLTIQRTQQEDSAVYLCASSLVGTGRQNQPQHFGDGTRLSIL.

This clonotype was found a few times. The chain joins TRBV3-1 to TRBJ2-3; D not certain. Trimming stripped 3 bases from V and 4 bases from J, with 11 bases between. The CDR3 covers 14 residues. Germline loops: CDR1 LGHDT, CDR2 YNNKEL (reference sequence). The CDR3 coding sequence is TGTGCCAGCAGCCACGTCCAAGGCCCAGATACGCAGTATTTT. Translating gives CASSHVQGPDTQYF.

This clonotype was found many times. V gene TRBV11-2 combines with J gene TRBJ1-1; D is unclear. The CDR3 runs 12 residues. Trimming took off 9 bases at V and 5 bases at J, with 13 bases between the two ends. Germline lookup yields CDR1 SGHAT and CDR2 FQNNGV. The DNA for the CDR3 is TGTGCCAGGTACGGCGGGAGGACTGAAGCTTTCTTT. It translates to CARYGGRTEAFF.